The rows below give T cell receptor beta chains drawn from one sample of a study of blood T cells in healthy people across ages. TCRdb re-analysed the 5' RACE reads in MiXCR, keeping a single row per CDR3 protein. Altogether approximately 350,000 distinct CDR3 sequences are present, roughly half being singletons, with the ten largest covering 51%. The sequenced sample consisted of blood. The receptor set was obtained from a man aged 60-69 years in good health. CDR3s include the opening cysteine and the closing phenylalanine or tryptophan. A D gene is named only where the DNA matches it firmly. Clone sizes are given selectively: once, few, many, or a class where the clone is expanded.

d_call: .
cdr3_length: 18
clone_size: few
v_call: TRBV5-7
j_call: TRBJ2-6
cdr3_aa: CASSLDGQGSSGANVLTF
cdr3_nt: TGTGCCAGCAGCTTGGATGGGCAGGGGAGCTCTGGGGCCAACGTCCTGACTTTC

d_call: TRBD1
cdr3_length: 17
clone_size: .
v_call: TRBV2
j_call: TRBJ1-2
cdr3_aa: CASSRASPGQGGGGYTF
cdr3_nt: TGTGCCAGCAGTCGTGCCTCGCCGGGACAGGGAGGTGGTGGCTACACCTTC

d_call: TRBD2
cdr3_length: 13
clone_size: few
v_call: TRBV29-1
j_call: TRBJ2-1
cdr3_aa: CSVSGSGSNEQFF
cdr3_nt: TGCAGCGTTTCGGGGAGCGGGAGCAATGAGCAGTTCTTC

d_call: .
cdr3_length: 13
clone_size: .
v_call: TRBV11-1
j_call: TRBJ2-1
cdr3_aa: CASSQGRWRVQFF
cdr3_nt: TGTGCCAGCAGTCAGGGACGGTGGAGAGTGCAGTTCTTC

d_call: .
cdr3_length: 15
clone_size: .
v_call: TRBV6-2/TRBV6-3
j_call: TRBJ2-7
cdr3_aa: CASSNDRQTRYEQYF
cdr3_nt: TGTGCCAGCAGTAATGACAGGCAGACCCGCTACGAGCAGTACTTC

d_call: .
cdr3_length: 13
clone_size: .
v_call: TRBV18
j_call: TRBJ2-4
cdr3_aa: CASSPRHDGIQYF
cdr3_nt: TGTGCCAGCTCACCACGACATGATGGTATTCAGTACTTC

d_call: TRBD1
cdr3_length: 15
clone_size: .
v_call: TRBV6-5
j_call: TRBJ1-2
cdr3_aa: CASSPQMGTGNGYTF
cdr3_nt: TGTGCCAGCAGTCCTCAAATGGGGACAGGGAATGGCTACACCTTC

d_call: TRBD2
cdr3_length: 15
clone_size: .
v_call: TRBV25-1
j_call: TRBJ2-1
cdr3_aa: CASSDLAGGYNEQFF
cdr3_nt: TGTGCCAGCAGTGATTTAGCGGGAGGGTACAATGAGCAGTTCTTC

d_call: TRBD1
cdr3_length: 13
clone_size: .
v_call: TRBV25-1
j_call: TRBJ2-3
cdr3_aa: CASRDRGPDTQYF
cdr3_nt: TGTGCCTCCCGGGACAGGGGTCCCGATACGCAGTATTTT

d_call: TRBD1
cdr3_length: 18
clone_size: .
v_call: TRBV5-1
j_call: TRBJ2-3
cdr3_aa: CASSLGTPGTGLTDTQYF
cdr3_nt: TGCGCCAGCAGCTTGGGGACTCCCGGGACAGGGCTCACAGATACGCAGTATTTT

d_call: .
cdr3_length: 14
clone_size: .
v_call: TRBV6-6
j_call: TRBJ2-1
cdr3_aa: CASIEGQGRGEQFF
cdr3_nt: TGTGCCAGCATCGAAGGGCAGGGCCGGGGTGAGCAGTTCTTC

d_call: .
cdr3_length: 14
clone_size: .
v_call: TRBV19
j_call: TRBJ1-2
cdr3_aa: CASSIRDARYGYTF
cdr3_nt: TGTGCCAGTAGTATACGAGATGCCCGCTATGGCTACACCTTC

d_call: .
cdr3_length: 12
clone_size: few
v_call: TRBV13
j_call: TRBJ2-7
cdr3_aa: CASSLLTGEQYF
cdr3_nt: TGTGCCAGCAGCTTGTTAACAGGCGAGCAGTACTTC

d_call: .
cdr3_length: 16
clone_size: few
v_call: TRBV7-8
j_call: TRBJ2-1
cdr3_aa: CASSPLSGLSYNEQFF
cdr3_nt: TGTGCCAGCAGCCCCCTCTCAGGACTCTCCTACAATGAGCAGTTCTTC

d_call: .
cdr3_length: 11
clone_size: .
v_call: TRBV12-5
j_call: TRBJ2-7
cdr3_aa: CASGLVYEQYF
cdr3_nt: TGTGCTAGTGGTTTGGTATACGAGCAGTACTTC

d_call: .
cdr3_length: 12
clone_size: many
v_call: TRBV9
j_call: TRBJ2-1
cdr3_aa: CASSGSNSEQFF
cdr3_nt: TGTGCCAGCAGCGGATCTAATTCTGAGCAGTTCTTC

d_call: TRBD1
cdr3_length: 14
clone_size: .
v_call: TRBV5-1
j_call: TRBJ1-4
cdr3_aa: CASSPGTGVEKLFF
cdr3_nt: TGCGCCAGCAGCCCCGGGACAGGGGTGGAAAAACTGTTTTTT

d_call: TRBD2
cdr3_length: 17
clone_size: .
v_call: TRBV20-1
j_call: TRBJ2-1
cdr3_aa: CSARERRLAGAYNEQFF
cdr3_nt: TGCAGTGCTAGAGAGCGAAGACTAGCGGGAGCGTACAATGAGCAGTTCTTC

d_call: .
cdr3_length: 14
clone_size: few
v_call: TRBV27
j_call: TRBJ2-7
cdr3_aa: CASSLRGAGSEQYF
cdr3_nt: TGTGCCAGCAGTTTAAGGGGGGCTGGATCCGAGCAGTACTTC

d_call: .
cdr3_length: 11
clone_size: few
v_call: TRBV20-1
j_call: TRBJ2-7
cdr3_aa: CSASALQGLYF
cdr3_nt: TGCAGTGCTTCTGCTCTTCAGGGGTTGTACTTC

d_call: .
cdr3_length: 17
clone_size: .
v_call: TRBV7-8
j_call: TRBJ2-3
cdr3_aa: CASSLVSGGTPTDTQYF
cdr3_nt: TGTGCCAGCAGCTTAGTGTCAGGGGGGACCCCCACAGATACGCAGTATTTT

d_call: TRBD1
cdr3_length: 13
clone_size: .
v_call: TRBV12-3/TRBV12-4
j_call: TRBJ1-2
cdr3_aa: CASSSRTGNGYTF
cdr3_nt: TGTGCCAGCAGTTCCCGGACAGGGAATGGCTACACCTTC

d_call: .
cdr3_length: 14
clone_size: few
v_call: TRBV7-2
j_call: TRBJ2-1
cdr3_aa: CASSYNTGGNEQFF
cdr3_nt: TGTGCCAGCAGCTATAATACTGGAGGGAATGAGCAGTTCTTC

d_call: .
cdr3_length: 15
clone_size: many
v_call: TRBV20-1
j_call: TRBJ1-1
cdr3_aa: CSAREGAAGGTEAFF
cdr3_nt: TGCAGTGCTAGAGAGGGCGCTGCGGGGGGGACTGAAGCTTTCTTT

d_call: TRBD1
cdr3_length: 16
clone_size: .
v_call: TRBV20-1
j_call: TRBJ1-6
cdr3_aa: CSARDIPGQYNSPLHF
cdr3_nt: TGCAGTGCTAGAGATATACCGGGACAGTATAATTCACCCCTCCACTTT

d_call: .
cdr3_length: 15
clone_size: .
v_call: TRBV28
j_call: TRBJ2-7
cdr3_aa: CASSLPRSNSYEQYF
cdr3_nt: TGTGCCAGCAGCCTCCCCAGGTCTAACTCCTACGAGCAGTACTTC

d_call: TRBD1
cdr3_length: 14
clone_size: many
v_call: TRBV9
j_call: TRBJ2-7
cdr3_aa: CASSPRTGYYEQYF
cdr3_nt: TGTGCCAGCAGCCCCCGGACAGGATACTACGAGCAGTACTTC

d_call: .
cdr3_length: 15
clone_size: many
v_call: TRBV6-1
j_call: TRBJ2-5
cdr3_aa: CASSSFRGSGETQYF
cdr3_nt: TGTGCCAGCAGTTCCTTCAGAGGGTCGGGAGAGACCCAGTACTTC

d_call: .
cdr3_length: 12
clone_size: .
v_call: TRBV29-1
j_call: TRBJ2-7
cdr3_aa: CSVKADPYEQYF
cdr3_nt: TGCAGCGTGAAAGCGGATCCCTACGAGCAGTACTTC

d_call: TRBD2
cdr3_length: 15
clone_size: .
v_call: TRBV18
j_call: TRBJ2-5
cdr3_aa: CASSPRTSGVHEQYF
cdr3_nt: TGTGCCAGCTCGCCCCGGACTAGCGGGGTACATGAGCAGTACTTC

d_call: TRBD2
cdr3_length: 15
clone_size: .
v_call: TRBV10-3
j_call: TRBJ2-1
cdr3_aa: CAIRGTSGSLDEQFF
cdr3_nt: TGCGCCATCAGGGGGACTAGCGGGAGTCTCGATGAGCAGTTCTTC

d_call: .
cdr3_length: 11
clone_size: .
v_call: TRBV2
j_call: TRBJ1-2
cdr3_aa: CATRTARGYTF
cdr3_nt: TGTGCCACCAGGACAGCGAGGGGCTACACCTTC

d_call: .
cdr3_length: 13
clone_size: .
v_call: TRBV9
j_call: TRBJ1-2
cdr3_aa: CASSSGGTKGYTF
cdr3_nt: TGTGCCAGCAGCTCCGGAGGGACGAAAGGCTACACCTTC

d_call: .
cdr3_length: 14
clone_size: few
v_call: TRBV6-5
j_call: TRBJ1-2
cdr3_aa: CASSYSRDVFGYTF
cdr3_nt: TGTGCCAGCAGTTACTCCAGGGATGTTTTTGGCTACACCTTC

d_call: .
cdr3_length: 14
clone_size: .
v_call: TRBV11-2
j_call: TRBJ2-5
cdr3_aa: CASSPTTAGETQYF
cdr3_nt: TGTGCCAGCAGCCCTACGACAGCCGGGGAGACCCAGTACTTC

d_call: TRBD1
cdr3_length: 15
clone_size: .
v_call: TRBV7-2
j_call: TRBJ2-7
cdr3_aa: CANSSTRDRSYEQYF
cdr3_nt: TGTGCCAACAGCAGTACCAGGGACAGATCCTACGAGCAGTACTTC

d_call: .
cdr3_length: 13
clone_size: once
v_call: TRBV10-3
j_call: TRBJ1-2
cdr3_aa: CAISEKLNYGYTF
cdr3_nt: TGTGCCATTAGTGAAAAGCTCAACTATGGCTACACCTTC

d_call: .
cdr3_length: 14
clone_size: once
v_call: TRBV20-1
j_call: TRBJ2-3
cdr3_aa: CSASRGVSTDTQYF
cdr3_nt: TGCAGTGCAAGCAGGGGTGTGAGCACAGATACGCAGTATTTT

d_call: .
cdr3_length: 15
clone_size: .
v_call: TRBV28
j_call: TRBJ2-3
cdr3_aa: CATATGPPSTDTQYF
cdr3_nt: TGTGCCACGGCGACTGGGCCCCCTAGCACAGATACGCAGTATTTT